This T cell receptor (beta chain) derives from a study of T cells in Graves' hyperthyroidism and ophthalmopathy. Only a few counts were recorded for this clonotype. TCR beta CDR3 region amplification was performed from RNA transcripts. HTBI primers were used for first-round RT-PCR of the TCR CDR3. Via MiXCR, TCRdb re-called the multiplex PCR reads, giving one row per CDR3 protein. The table shows around 720,000 distinct CDR3 sequences, with roughly 32% occurring only once. For Graves' hyperthyroidism to be stable, ophthalmopathy could not progress within 18 months. This CDR3 is built from 12 residues. V lost 6 bases to trimming and J lost 4 bases, with 9 bases between them. Germline V gene lookup returns CDR1 MNHEY and CDR2 SVGAGI.

The receptor was isolated from a middle-aged woman with Graves' hyperthyroidism. The sample taken for sequencing was blood. The gene calls are TRBV6-5 and TRBJ1-1, with unresolved D. CDR3 protein: CASRQFATEAFF. In nucleotides, the CDR3 is TGTGCCAGCAGACAGTTTGCCACTGAAGCTTTCTTT.